This TCR beta chain was retrieved from a study of breast tumors, draining lymph nodes, adjacent tissues. Study results and limitations: Tumor and nontumor repertoires were significantly more similar in luminal-like than in basal-like breast cancer. Tumor TCR diversity was below lymph nodes but above nontumor tissue. Tumor T cell lymph node origin was a supported hypothesis, not proven. Most tumor T cells seemingly derive from lymph node, then expand in tumor.

The CDR3 totals 16 residues. Trimming shortened V by 5 bases and J by 7 bases, and 23 bases separated the two germline ends. Germline V CDR1 and CDR2: MDHEN, SYDVKM. This clonotype has at least ten counts. The antigen is undetermined. Breast cancer patients provided tissue from their axillary draining lymph nodes. In TCRdb, the multiplex PCR reads were re-called with MiXCR into one record per CDR3 protein. The top ten hold 2.5% to 3% of the sample, which has some 140,000 distinct CDR3 sequences, around 24% seen once. The rearrangement uses TRBV28 and TRBJ1-2; TRBD1 might be the D (5 bases). The sequencing sample was made of axillary lymph node tissue. The sequence derives from a female donor with breast cancer. Some clones in this sample may be carry-over from other donors' samples. The CDR3 is CASSTPSAQGRRGYTF. As DNA, the CDR3 is TGTGCCAGCAGTACCCCCTCGGCGCAGGGTCGGCGTGGCTACACCTTC.